This TCR beta chain is drawn from a study of T cells in Graves' hyperthyroidism and ophthalmopathy. Between the trimmed V and J ends, which lost 6 bases and 5 bases, there was a span of 11 bases. The CDR3 sequence is 13 residues long. This clonotype appeared many times. The investigators amplified TCR beta CDR3 regions from RNA transcripts. First-round RT-PCR of the TCR CDR3 relied on the HTBI primer set. One entry per CDR3 protein results from TCRdb running MiXCR on the multiplex PCR reads. This sample has about 420,000 distinct CDR3 sequences, with roughly 13% found just once. The genes are TRBV12-3 or TRBV12-4 and TRBJ1-5; D remains unclear. The receptor was derived from a woman aged 18-30 years with Graves' hyperthyroidism. The sample comprised blood. The CDR3 DNA reads TGTGCCAGCAGCCGGGATGGGGATCAGCCCCAGCATTTT. Encoded protein: CASSRDGDQPQHF.